These T cell receptor beta chains were read from a single sample in a study of cytomegalovirus exposure and HLA in healthy donors. Some clones are missing from TCRdb's copy, which holds only in-frame ones; the method was immunoSEQ multiplex PCR. Of under 200,000 clones in the sample, approximately 72% were seen once. Sequencing input: PBMCs. Receptor source: a female donor in good health and CMV-seronegative. Both conserved end residues are part of each CDR3. Fields, in order: J gene, V gene, clone size, D gene, CDR3 protein, CDR3 DNA. The D gene is left open where the match is weak. Some rows mark clone size as missing; the rest say once, few, many or name a class of expanded clone.

>TRBJ1-1|TRBV9|-|-
CASSVEGRGSEAFF
TGTGCCAGCAGCGTAGAGGGTAGGGGTAGTGAAGCTTTCTTT
>TRBJ2-3|TRBV7-3|-|-
CASSSSSGTGALTDTQYF
TGTGCCAGCAGCTCCAGTAGTGGTACAGGAGCCCTCACAGATACGCAGTATTTT
>TRBJ2-7|TRBV27|-|-
CASKSVRENEQYF
TGTGCCAGCAAGTCGGTCAGGGAAAACGAGCAGTACTTC
>TRBJ2-2|TRBV9|-|TRBD2
CASSVGGRGGTGELFF
TGTGCCAGCAGCGTAGGGGGTCGGGGAGGGACCGGGGAGCTGTTTTTT
>TRBJ2-2|TRBV30|-|TRBD2
CARTRRLAGGSGTGELFF
TGTGCCCGAACACGAAGACTAGCGGGAGGTTCTGGCACCGGGGAGCTGTTTTTT
>TRBJ2-3|TRBV7-2|-|TRBD2
CASGYSGRVGDTQYF
TGTGCCAGCGGGTATAGCGGGAGGGTGGGAGATACGCAGTATTTT
>TRBJ2-1|TRBV19|-|TRBD2
CASSPPLTKKGLAYYNEQFF
TGTGCCAGTAGCCCCCCCCTGACAAAAAAAGGACTAGCGTACTACAATGAGCAGTTCTTC
>TRBJ2-7|TRBV19|-|-
CASSGQRGTYEQYF
TGTGCCAGTAGTGGACAGCGGGGCACCTACGAGCAGTACTTC
>TRBJ1-4|TRBV27|-|-
CASSQGYGAPNEKLFF
TGTGCCAGCAGCCAGGGGTACGGGGCACCTAATGAAAAACTGTTTTTT
>TRBJ2-7|TRBV7-9|-|-
CASSLTGDEQYF
TGTGCCAGCAGCTTAACAGGTGACGAGCAGTACTTC
>TRBJ1-2|TRBV4-3|-|TRBD1
CASSQPGTGNYGYTF
TGCGCCAGCAGCCAACCAGGGACAGGAAACTATGGCTACACCTTC
>TRBJ1-5|TRBV12-5|-|TRBD1
CASGLVHGQGGQPQHF
TGTGCTAGTGGTTTGGTACACGGACAGGGAGGTCAGCCCCAGCATTTT
>TRBJ2-7|TRBV6-1|-|TRBD1
CASSAGQSYEQYF
TGTGCCAGCAGTGCGGGACAGTCCTACGAGCAGTACTTC
>TRBJ1-2|TRBV28|-|-
CASTPGGPNYGYTF
TGTGCCAGCACCCCCGGCGGCCCGAACTATGGCTACACCTTC
>TRBJ2-1|TRBV19|-|TRBD2
CASRSGTSGGAGEQFF
TGTGCCAGTAGATCCGGGACTAGCGGGGGGGCCGGTGAGCAGTTCTTC
>TRBJ1-5|TRBV6-1|-|-
CASSAWRGGNQPQHF
TGTGCCAGCAGTGCGTGGCGGGGGGGAAATCAGCCCCAGCATTTT
>TRBJ2-7|TRBV11-2|-|-
CASSLITGSSYEQYF
TGTGCCAGCAGCCTAATTACGGGGAGCTCCTACGAGCAGTACTTC
>TRBJ2-5|TRBV28|-|TRBD2
CASSGTSGQETQYF
TGTGCCAGCAGTGGAACTAGCGGCCAAGAGACCCAGTACTTC
>TRBJ2-7|TRBV18|-|-
CASSPIGGYEQYF
TGTGCCAGCTCACCCATCGGCGGGTACGAGCAGTACTTC
>TRBJ1-1|TRBV4-2|-|TRBD1
CASSQRGGTANTEAFF
TGTGCCAGCAGCCAACGGGGGGGGACAGCGAACACTGAAGCTTTCTTT
>TRBJ2-5|TRBV27|-|-
CASRHRSYQETQYF
TGTGCCAGCAGACACAGGTCGTACCAAGAGACCCAGTACTTC
>TRBJ2-6|TRBV6-4|-|-
CASSQDGGDGANVLTF
TGTGCCAGCAGCCAGGACGGGGGAGACGGGGCCAACGTCCTGACTTTC
>TRBJ2-3|TRBV28|-|-
CASSLGLSERADTQYF
TGTGCCAGCAGTTTAGGGCTGTCGGAGAGGGCAGATACGCAGTATTTT
>TRBJ1-1|TRBV4-3|few|TRBD1
CASSQDPAGGTEAFF
TGCGCCAGCAGCCAAGATCCCGCAGGGGGCACTGAAGCTTTCTTT
>TRBJ2-6|TRBV7-9|once|TRBD1
CASSLAETGAIAGANVLTF
TGTGCCAGCAGCTTAGCGGAGACAGGGGCAATAGCTGGGGCCAACGTCCTGACTTTC
>TRBJ1-1|TRBV6-5|-|TRBD1
CASSTPGQGNTEAFF
TGTGCCAGCAGTACCCCGGGACAGGGGAACACTGAAGCTTTCTTT
>TRBJ1-2|TRBV19|-|TRBD1
CASSSDRGNYGYTF
TGTGCCAGTAGTTCGGACAGGGGAAACTATGGCTACACCTTC
>TRBJ2-7|TRBV4-3|-|-
CASSQDGGTARRF
TGCGCCAGCAGCCAAGATGGAGGGACGGCCCGTCGCTTC
>TRBJ2-1|TRBV21-1|-|-
CASSIGTSGRFYNEQFF
TGTGCCAGCAGCATAGGGACTAGCGGGAGATTTTACAATGAGCAGTTCTTC
>TRBJ1-1|TRBV11-2|-|-
CASSLAHNTEAFF
TGTGCCAGCAGCTTAGCACATAACACTGAAGCTTTCTTT
>TRBJ2-7|TRBV19|-|-
CASSMATPGEQYF
TGTGCCAGTAGTATGGCGACACCTGGCGAGCAGTACTTC
>TRBJ1-6|TRBV6-5|-|TRBD1
CASSGQGRSPLHF
TGTGCCAGCAGTGGACAGGGACGCTCACCCCTCCACTTT
>TRBJ2-1|TRBV7-6|-|TRBD2
CASSWASGGYSSYNEQFF
TGTGCCAGCAGCTGGGCTAGCGGGGGCTACAGCTCCTACAATGAGCAGTTCTTC
>TRBJ2-7|TRBV27|few|-
CASSPGLSAYSYEQYF
TGTGCCAGCAGTCCCGGACTCTCGGCCTACTCCTACGAGCAGTACTTC
>TRBJ1-1|TRBV6-1|-|TRBD1
CASSEHRGVRNTEAFF
TGTGCCAGCAGTGAACACAGGGGGGTTAGGAACACTGAAGCTTTCTTT
>TRBJ2-3|TRBV29-1|-|TRBD2
CSVEAPAGGPTADTQYF
TGCAGCGTTGAAGCTCCAGCGGGGGGGCCGACGGCAGATACGCAGTATTTT
>TRBJ2-7|TRBV5-5|-|-
CASSFSGLGRAYEQYF
TGTGCCAGCAGCTTCAGCGGGTTGGGCAGGGCCTACGAGCAGTACTTC
>TRBJ2-7|TRBV11-2|once|TRBD1
CASSLEGDSYYEQYF
TGTGCCAGCAGCTTAGAAGGGGACAGCTATTACGAGCAGTACTTC
>TRBJ2-7|TRBV2|once|TRBD2
CASSDREGEQYF
TGTGCCAGCAGTGACAGGGAGGGAGAGCAGTACTTC
>TRBJ1-5|TRBV28|-|-
CASRDSILAQHF
TGTGCCAGCAGAGACTCCATCCTTGCACAGCATTTT
>TRBJ1-5|TRBV28|-|-
CASSTSGVSNQPQHF
TGTGCCAGCAGTACCTCAGGGGTTAGCAATCAGCCCCAGCATTTT
>TRBJ1-2|TRBV19|-|TRBD1
CASSTIDRGNGYTF
TGTGCCAGTAGTACCATCGACAGGGGAAATGGCTACACCTTC
>TRBJ2-2|TRBV6-4|-|-
CASSGGQTGELFF
TGTGCCAGCAGTGGAGGTCAAACCGGGGAGCTGTTTTTT
>TRBJ2-6|TRBV11-1|-|TRBD1
CASSYRGLGSGANVLTF
TGTGCCAGCAGCTACAGGGGGCTTGGATCTGGGGCCAACGTCCTGACTTTC
>TRBJ2-7|TRBV30|-|-
CAWSRGTDYEQYF
TGTGCCTGGAGCAGGGGAACAGACTACGAGCAGTACTTC
>TRBJ2-3|TRBV6-6|-|-
CASSYSRALTDTQYF
TGTGCCAGCAGTTACTCGAGGGCCCTCACAGATACGCAGTATTTT
>TRBJ2-1|TRBV11-2|-|-
CASSLVTRSYNEQFF
TGTGCCAGCAGCTTAGTGACTAGATCCTACAATGAGCAGTTCTTC
>TRBJ2-1|TRBV7-2|-|-
CASSQVREREQFF
TGTGCCAGCAGCCAAGTTAGGGAGCGGGAGCAGTTCTTC
>TRBJ1-3|TRBV4-2|-|-
CASSQAAGSSGNTIYF
TGTGCCAGCAGCCAAGCCGCGGGATCCTCTGGAAACACCATATATTTT
>TRBJ2-2|TRBV5-1|few|-
CASSLVQTPAGELFF
TGCGCCAGCAGCTTGGTCCAAACTCCCGCCGGGGAGCTGTTTTTT
>TRBJ2-7|TRBV28|-|-
CASSPSGVMGYEQYF
TGTGCCAGCAGTCCCTCAGGGGTCATGGGGTACGAGCAGTACTTC
>TRBJ2-1|TRBV6-4|-|TRBD2
CASSPRTSGISRNEQFF
TGTGCCAGCAGTCCCCGGACTAGCGGGATTTCCCGCAATGAGCAGTTCTTC
>TRBJ1-2|TRBV29-1|-|-
CSVEGGVAYGYTF
TGCAGCGTTGAAGGGGGAGTAGCCTATGGCTACACCTTC
>TRBJ2-3|TRBV29-1|-|-
CSVPRQGGFTDTQYF
TGCAGCGTCCCCCGGCAGGGGGGTTTCACAGATACGCAGTATTTT